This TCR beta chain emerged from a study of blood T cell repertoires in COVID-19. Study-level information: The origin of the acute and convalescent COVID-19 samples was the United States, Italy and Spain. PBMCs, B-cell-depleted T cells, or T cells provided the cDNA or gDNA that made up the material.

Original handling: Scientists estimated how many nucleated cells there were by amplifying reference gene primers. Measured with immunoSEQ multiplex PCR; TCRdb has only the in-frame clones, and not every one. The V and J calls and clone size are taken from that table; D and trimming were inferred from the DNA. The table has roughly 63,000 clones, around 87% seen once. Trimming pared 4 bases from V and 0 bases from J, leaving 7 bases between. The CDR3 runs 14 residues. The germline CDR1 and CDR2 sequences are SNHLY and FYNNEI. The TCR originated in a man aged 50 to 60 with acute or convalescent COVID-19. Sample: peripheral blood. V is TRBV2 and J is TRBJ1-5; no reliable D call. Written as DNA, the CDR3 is TGTGCCAGCAGTGCGGGGAATAGCAATCAGCCCCAGCATTTT. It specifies CASSAGNSNQPQHF.